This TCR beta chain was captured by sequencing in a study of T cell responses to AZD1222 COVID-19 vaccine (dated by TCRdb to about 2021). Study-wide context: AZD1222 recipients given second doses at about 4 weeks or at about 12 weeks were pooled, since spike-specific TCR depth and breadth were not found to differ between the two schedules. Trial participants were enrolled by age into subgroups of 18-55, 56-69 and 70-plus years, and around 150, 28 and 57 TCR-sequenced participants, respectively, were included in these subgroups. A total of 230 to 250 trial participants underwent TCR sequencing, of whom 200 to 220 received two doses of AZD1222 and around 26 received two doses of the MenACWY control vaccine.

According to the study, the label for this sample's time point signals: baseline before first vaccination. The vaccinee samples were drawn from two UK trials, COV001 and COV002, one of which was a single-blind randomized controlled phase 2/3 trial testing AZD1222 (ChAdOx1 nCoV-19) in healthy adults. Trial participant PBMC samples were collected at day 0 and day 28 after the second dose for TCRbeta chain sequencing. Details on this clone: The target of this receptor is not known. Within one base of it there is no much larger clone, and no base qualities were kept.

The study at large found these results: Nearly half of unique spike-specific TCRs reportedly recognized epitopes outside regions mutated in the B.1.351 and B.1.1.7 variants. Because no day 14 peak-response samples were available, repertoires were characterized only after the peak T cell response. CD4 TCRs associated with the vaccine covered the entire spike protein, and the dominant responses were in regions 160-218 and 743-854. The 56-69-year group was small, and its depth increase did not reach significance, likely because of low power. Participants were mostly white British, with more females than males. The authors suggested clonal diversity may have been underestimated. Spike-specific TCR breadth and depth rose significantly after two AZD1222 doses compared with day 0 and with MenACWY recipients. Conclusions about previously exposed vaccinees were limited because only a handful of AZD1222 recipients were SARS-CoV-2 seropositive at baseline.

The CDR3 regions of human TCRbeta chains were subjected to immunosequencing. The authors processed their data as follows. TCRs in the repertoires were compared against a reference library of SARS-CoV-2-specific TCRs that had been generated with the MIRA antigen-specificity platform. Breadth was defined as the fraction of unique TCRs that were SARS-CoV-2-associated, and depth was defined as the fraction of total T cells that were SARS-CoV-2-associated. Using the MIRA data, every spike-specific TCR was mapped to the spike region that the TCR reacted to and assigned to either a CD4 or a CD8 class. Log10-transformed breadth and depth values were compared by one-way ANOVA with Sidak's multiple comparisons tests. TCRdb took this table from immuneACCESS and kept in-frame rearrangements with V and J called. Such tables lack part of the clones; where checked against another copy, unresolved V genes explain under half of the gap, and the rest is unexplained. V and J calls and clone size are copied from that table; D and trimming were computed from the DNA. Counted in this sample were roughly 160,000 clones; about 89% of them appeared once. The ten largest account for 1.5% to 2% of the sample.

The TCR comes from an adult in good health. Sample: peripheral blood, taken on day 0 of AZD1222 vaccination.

The sequenced DNA is TGTGCCAGCGCACCGGGACTCAACCCAGCTGGCTACACCTTC. Translated, this gives CASAPGLNPAGYTF. The rearranged chain carries TRBV2 and TRBJ1-2; the best D guess is TRBD1, with 5 bases matching. The cysteine opens and the phenylalanine closes a CDR3 of 14 amino acids. Only the CDR3 region is kept as DNA, spanning 42 bases read in frame from base 1. Sequences SNHLY (CDR1) and FYNNEI (CDR2) are obtained from the germline V gene. Trimming takes 8 bases from V and 7 bases from J, and the germline ends sit 20 bases apart.